The clone carrying this T cell receptor (beta chain) was found once. Its specificity is unknown. RNA was extracted with the RNeasy kit, and a quantity of roughly 0.45 to 1 ug was reverse transcribed using random hexamers. Amplification of TCR beta CDR3 spanned 54 Vbeta and 13 Jbeta via immunoSEQ multiplex PCR. MiXCR, run by TCRdb on the immunoSEQ multiplex PCR reads, gives a single entry per CDR3 protein. The table shows about 120,000 distinct CDR3 sequences, with 92% occurring only once. Peripheral blood CD8+ and CD4+ T cells were profiled by TCR beta sequencing. Through negative isolation, CD4+ and CD8+ T cells were obtained, while TEMRA cells were enriched using FACS. This sample was taken from a study of CD8 T cells in Susac syndrome. Study results and caveats: By the study's own acknowledgment, its TCR sequencing and HLA analysis included relatively few individuals.

This receptor was obtained from a human donor in good health. Sample: CD8+ T cells from PBMCs.

The CDR3 DNA sequence: TGCAGTGCTAGAAACCCGACAGGGGCTGGCAATCAGCCCCAGCATTTT. It yields the protein CSARNPTGAGNQPQHF. V is TRBV20-1 and J is TRBJ1-5, with 8 bases aligning to TRBD1. Looked up from germline, CDR1 is DFQATT and CDR2 is SNEGSKA (reference sequence). The CDR3 runs to 16 residues. The trim removed 2 bases at V and 2 bases at J, leaving 8 bases unmatched.